This T cell receptor (beta chain) derives from a study of shared T cell receptors in the human thymus. The V end was cut by 2 bases, the J end by 1 base, with 5 bases between. The length of the CDR3 is 13 residues. Per the germline V gene, CDR1 is SGHVS and CDR2 is FQNEAQ. Assay used: immunoSEQ multiplex PCR; TCRdb lists only in-frame clones, some missing. In the table there are more than 550,000 clones, around 87% of which are singletons. This sample also belongs to another study, concerning human thymus T cells. From that second work: In corrective heart surgery, resections were taken, and these provided the thymus tissue. Related work showed strongly overlapping thymic repertoires across unrelated individuals.

This clonotype was sampled from a boy in the first two years of life with a congenital heart defect. The specimen sequenced was thymocytes. The chain uses TRBV7-8 and TRBJ1-1, with D hard to call. The DNA of the CDR3 is TGTGCCAGCAGCTTACGGGGGAACACTGAAGCTTTCTTT. Residues: CASSLRGNTEAFF.